The rows below give T cell receptor beta chains drawn from one sample of a study of blood T cell repertoires in COVID-19. Assay used: immunoSEQ multiplex PCR; TCRdb lists only in-frame clones, some missing. Among approximately 150,000 clones listed, 85% to 90% were seen once. The sequencing sample was made of peripheral blood. The receptors come from a woman in her 70s with acute or convalescent COVID-19. Both conserved end residues are trimmed from each CDR3.

J	V	CDR3
TRBJ2-1	TRBV5-1	ASRQGQLYNEQF
TRBJ1-4	TRBV21-1	ASSRPPRASTNEKLF
TRBJ2-7	TRBV7-9	ASSLAVSPGEQY
TRBJ2-2	TRBV19	ASRVKRERTGELF
TRBJ1-2	TRBV6-6	ASNMHPGTGDGYT
TRBJ2-3	TRBV19	ASREGLAGYSGTQY
TRBJ1-1	TRBV27	ASSQLKNTEAF
TRBJ2-3	TRBV24-1	ATSDPTGAFADTQY
TRBJ1-6	TRBV6-1	ASSEAGANSPLH
TRBJ1-2	TRBV30	AWSSIYGYT
TRBJ1-5	TRBV6-5	ASSKQGLGNQPQH
TRBJ2-2	TRBV11-2	ASETSGTSVRELF
TRBJ2-7	TRBV28	ASSLGQGPEQY
TRBJ2-7	TRBV4-2	ASSQRDRASDEQY
TRBJ1-1	TRBV19	ASSTSQGSNTEAF
TRBJ1-5	TRBV18	ASSPTVSNQPQH
TRBJ1-3	TRBV2	ASRDRGSGNTIY
TRBJ2-4	TRBV4-3	ASSQEVVVGGASHLAKNIQY
TRBJ1-1	TRBV5-8	ASSTGQGPLTEAF
TRBJ2-1	TRBV6-2/TRBV6-3	ASSYSTGMGVSYNEQF
TRBJ2-5	TRBV7-8	ASSDGTSQETQY
TRBJ1-5	TRBV16	ASSPQSSGPQH
TRBJ2-1	TRBV28	ASTDGLARSYNEQF
TRBJ2-1	TRBV9	ASSNLAGDYNEQF
TRBJ1-5	TRBV5-8	ASSLDGAEPQH
TRBJ2-7	TRBV4-2	ASSQSLAGIYEQY
TRBJ2-2	TRBV11-2	ASSRQTANTGELF
TRBJ1-1	TRBV20-1	SASYNVEAF
TRBJ1-1	TRBV6-5	ASRDRGGNTEAF
TRBJ1-3	TRBV19	ASTTGETGNTIY
TRBJ2-1	TRBV7-9	ASSFTGGSYNEQF
TRBJ2-2	TRBV7-6	ASRGTGNTGELF
TRBJ2-4	TRBV7-2	ASSLRLAEAKNIQY
TRBJ2-3	TRBV4-3	ASSQDEAYAGYTDTQY
TRBJ2-3	TRBV18	ASSGAGGPDTQY
TRBJ2-1	TRBV2	ASSERVEQF
TRBJ2-2	TRBV6-4	ASSATGSPGELF
TRBJ1-5	TRBV3-1/TRBV3-2	ASSQRHNQPQH
TRBJ1-5	TRBV6-5	ASSYKQGAIQPQH
TRBJ2-7	TRBV29-1	SAGQGGSYEQY
TRBJ2-3	TRBV18	ASSPLLASTDTQY
TRBJ2-1	TRBV6-6	ASSYRSLLNYNEQF
TRBJ1-1	TRBV7-8	ASREQTGSRAF
TRBJ1-6	TRBV5-5	ASSPDGGLNSPLH
TRBJ2-1	TRBV6-2/TRBV6-3	ASSYLTEDRGSYNEQF
TRBJ1-1	TRBV5-6	ASSSGGRPTEAF
TRBJ1-5	TRBV6-2/TRBV6-3	ASSYPSVSGRYGGVQPQH
TRBJ1-1	TRBV30	AWSVQGFTEAF
TRBJ2-7	TRBV30	AWSATSRSYSYEQY
TRBJ1-1	TRBV9	ASSMSVVTTEAF
TRBJ2-7	TRBV30	AWSVQGSYEQY
TRBJ1-3	TRBV11-2	ASSLLGVSGNTIY
TRBJ2-3	TRBV9	ASSVGLAGDTQY
TRBJ1-2	TRBV30	AWSRWQGHGYT
TRBJ2-7	TRBV6-1	ASSEVGARQY